The TCR beta chain described here comes from a study of cytomegalovirus exposure and HLA in healthy donors. Study-level information: Researchers previously reported finding 90 million to 130 million unique TCR beta sequences from 170 million or so T cells. General observations from the study: The majority of TCR sequences were rare, yet some public TCRs appeared in many donors. TCR beta V segments were, for the most part, productive about 87% or about 30% of the time in an earlier analysis.

A word on this clone: Its specificity is unknown.

The study ran its PCR with 60 Vbeta and 13 Jbeta primers. The repertoire was sequenced with immunoSEQ multiplex PCR; TCRdb's copy has only in-frame clones and lacks some. The table lists 150,000 to 200,000 clones, roughly 80% of them singletons, with around 5.7% in the top ten. The donors (healthy individuals) were bone marrow donors. The TCR comes from a man between 40 and 49 years old in good health and CMV-seronegative. The specimen sequenced was PBMCs.

Here the CDR3 reads CATDRDGKATQYF. The CDR3 nucleotides read TGTGCCACCGACAGGGATGGTAAGGCGACCCAGTACTTC. The chain combines TRBV19 with TRBJ2-5; TRBD1 agrees at 7 bases. This CDR3 has 13 residues. CDR1 LNHDA and CDR2 SQIVND come from the germline V gene (reference sequence). After removal of 10 bases from V and 7 bases from J, the junction contained 12 bases not matched to a gene.